This T cell receptor beta chain is drawn from a study of blood T cell repertoires in COVID-19. Germline CDR1 reads SGHTA; CDR2 reads FQGTGA. The CDR3 consists of 15 residues. V dropped 6 bases and J dropped 10 bases, with 19 bases sitting between them. In assigning cohorts, the study relied on participant-reported clinical history. Profiled with immunoSEQ multiplex PCR; TCRdb holds only in-frame clones, not every one. The profile shows around 310,000 clones, nearly 90% of them singletons. The rearrangement joins TRBV7-3 to TRBJ1-6; D is possibly TRBD1 (6 bases). The origin of this receptor is a woman under 40 who had recovered from COVID-19. The sample was PBMCs or T cells enriched from blood (not recorded which). CDR3 region: CASSQSGEVWSPLHF. CDR3 coding DNA: TGTGCCAGCAGTCAGTCAGGGGAAGTATGGTCACCCCTCCACTTT.